This T cell receptor beta chain is from a study of cytomegalovirus exposure and HLA in healthy donors. Background on the study: The platform used for the roughly 120 validation repertoires matched that of the approximately 620 first-cohort repertoires, a later analysis reported. Study conclusions and caveats: The study recorded over 150 TCR beta chains that were cytomegalovirus-associated. With high specificity and sensitivity, the classifier reportedly diagnosed cytomegalovirus status.

CDR1 SGHVS and CDR2 FQNEAQ come from the germline V gene. V trimming: 5 bases; J trimming: 8 bases; junction bases outside the gene matches: 10. This CDR3 is 14 amino acids long. Sequencing was performed with immunoSEQ multiplex PCR; in TCRdb, only in-frame clones are kept and a portion is missing. This sample has 150,000 to 200,000 clones, with roughly 84% found just once. To note about this clone: The antigen remains unidentified.

The genes are TRBV7-8 and TRBJ2-3, with 7 bases identical to TRBD2. This TCR was recovered from a man between 18 and 35 years old in good health and CMV-seropositive. The material sequenced was PBMCs. The DNA for the CDR3 is TGTGCCAGCAGCCCTCCGGGACTAATCATTACGCAGTATTTT. Protein sequence: CASSPPGLIITQYF.